Shown below are 2 T cell receptor beta chains from a single sample sequenced in a study of control samples from healthy donors and cancer patients. Data came from immunoSEQ multiplex PCR; TCRdb stores just in-frame clones and leaves some out. This sample yields about 18,000 clones, of which 84% are seen a single time; 25% to 30% belongs to the top ten. The specimen was PBMCs. These TCRs come from a woman aged 70-85 years with lung cancer.

This clone was found a few times. The chain employs TRBV6-5 and TRBJ1-1; maybe TRBD1 (5 bases). CDR3 length: 15 residues. Germline CDR1 is MNHEY and CDR2 is SVGAGI. V dropped 6 bases and J dropped 1 base, with 15 bases sitting between them. CDR3 sequence: CASSPSGTANTEAFF. The DNA for the CDR3 is TGTGCCAGCAGCCCCTCCGGGACGGCGAACACTGAAGCTTTCTTT.

The chain is built from TRBV13 and TRBJ2-6, with D possibly TRBD2 on 7 matching bases. CDR1 and CDR2 from the germline V gene are PRHDT and FYEKMQ (reference sequence). The CDR3 spans 17 residues. V gave up 5 bases and J gave up 2 bases, with 16 bases separating them. The CDR3 DNA follows: TGTGCCAGCAGCGCGCGGGGGCGGAGGACTGGGGCCAACGTCCTGACTTTC. This gives the protein CASSARGRRTGANVLTF.